These 28 T cell receptor beta chains originate from one sample sequenced in a study of blood T cell repertoires in COVID-19. Some clones are missing from TCRdb's copy, which holds only in-frame ones; the method was immunoSEQ multiplex PCR. The sample has roughly 120,000 clones, about 84% seen once; the top ten hold 12%. The sample was peripheral blood. These TCRs come from a woman aged 60-75 years with acute or convalescent COVID-19.

This chain links TRBV5-1 with TRBJ2-3, with D possibly matching TRBD2 (6 bases). The CDR3 spans 15 residues. V lost 4 bases, J lost 6 bases, and 18 bases lay in between. Germline CDR1 and CDR2: SGHRS and YFSETQ. CDR3 nucleotides: TGCGCCAGCAGCACTCTTACGAATGGGGGGGATACGCAGTATTTT. Its protein product is CASSTLTNGGDTQYF.

The chain recombines TRBV4-1 with TRBJ2-5; maybe TRBD1 (5 bases). Germline values: CDR1 MGHRA, CDR2 YSYEKL. The CDR3 covers 16 residues. V was clipped by 2 bases and J by 1 base, with 14 bases between them. The CDR3 DNA sequence: TGCGCCAGCAGCCAAACCTCCCCAAGGGGCCAAGAGACCCAGTACTTC. Amino acid sequence: CASSQTSPRGQETQYF.

The chain joins TRBV5-7 to TRBJ1-1, with TRBD1 as a possible D gene (5 bases). TRBV5-7 counts as an open reading frame of uncertain function. CDR3 size: 16 residues. Trimming took off 0 bases at V and 1 base at J, with 13 bases between the two ends. The CDR3 bases are TGTGCCAGCAGCTTGGAGGGGCGGTCGGGGAACACTGAAGCTTTCTTT. This codes for CASSLEGRSGNTEAFF.

J is TRBJ1-6 and V is TRBV9; no clear D. V was cut by 6 bases and J by 10 bases, with 17 bases left in between. The CDR3 runs 14 residues. From germline, CDR1 is SGDLS and CDR2 YYNGEE. CDR3 protein: CASTRSEGPSPLHF. The CDR3 DNA follows: TGTGCCAGCACCAGGTCCGAGGGCCCCTCACCCCTCCACTTT.

Ten or more counts support this clone. This chain connects TRBV27 to TRBJ1-1; possibly TRBD1 for D (5 bases). The length of the CDR3 is 16 residues. CDR1 is MNHEY, CDR2 SMNVEV, per germline (reference sequence). The V and J ends lost 4 bases and 4 bases respectively, with 19 bases between them. This CDR3 is CASSSETGLRVTEAFF. The CDR3 nucleotides are TGTGCCAGCAGTTCGGAAACAGGCCTCCGCGTCACTGAAGCTTTCTTT.

The gene calls are TRBV20-1 and TRBJ1-1; no reliable D call. The germline V and J ends were trimmed by 4 bases and 11 bases, with 14 bases remaining between them. Germline V gene sequence: CDR1 DFQATT, CDR2 SNEGSKA (reference sequence). The CDR3 totals 11 residues. As DNA, the CDR3 is TGCAGTGCTAAGCTGGAGTGGTTCGCTTTCTTT. It specifies CSAKLEWFAFF.

The genes are TRBV5-4 and TRBJ1-2; weak D call: TRBD1 (6 bases). The V end lost 3 bases, the J end lost 7 bases, and 19 bases lay between the germline ends. The CDR3 spans 15 residues. Germline CDR1 SGHNT, CDR2 YYREEE (reference sequence). The DNA for the CDR3 is TGTGCCAGCAGCTCGGTCGAGAGTTCAGGGGCTGGCTACACCTTC. This translates into CASSSVESSGAGYTF.

The chain couples TRBV5-4 to TRBJ1-3, with no clear D. CDR1 is SGHNT and CDR2 is YYREEE in the germline V gene (reference sequence). V gave up 4 bases and J gave up 3 bases, with 17 bases separating them. The CDR3 covers 16 residues. CDR3 in amino acids: CASSQDLAGFGNTIYF. In nucleotides, the CDR3 is TGTGCCAGCAGCCAAGACTTGGCCGGGTTTGGAAACACCATATATTTT.

This clone was seen a few times. The rearrangement joins TRBV14 to TRBJ1-1; D ambiguous. The germline CDR1 and CDR2 sequences are SGHDN and FVKESK. This CDR3 comprises 15 residues. The ends were cut back, 1 base at V and 0 bases at J, with 9 bases in the middle. Written as DNA, the CDR3 is TGTGCCAGCAGCCAAGGGTTTGGCCTGAACACTGAAGCTTTCTTT. Translated, it gives CASSQGFGLNTEAFF.

This rearrangement joins TRBV2 to TRBJ1-3; D not certain. The CDR3 has 12 amino acids. Germline V gene sequence: CDR1 SNHLY, CDR2 FYNNEI. The V and J ends lost 7 bases and 2 bases respectively, with 6 bases between them. CDR3 DNA sequence: TGTGCCAGCACGTCAGCTGGAAACACCATATATTTT. Translated: CASTSAGNTIYF.

The rearrangement joins TRBV2 to TRBJ2-3; 10 bases align to TRBD1. In germline, CDR1 is SNHLY, CDR2 FYNNEI. This CDR3 is 14 amino acids long. Trimming cost V 8 bases and J 2 bases; bases outside gene matches: 4. CDR3 sequence (DNA): TGTGCCAGCCACAGACAGGGGGCCACAGATACGCAGTATTTT. It encodes CASHRQGATDTQYF.

The chain uses TRBV14 and TRBJ2-3, with D unclear. The germline gives CDR1 SGHDN, CDR2 FVKESK. The CDR3 totals 15 residues. Trimming shortened V by 0 bases and J by 6 bases, and 13 bases separated the two germline ends. The CDR3 DNA is TGTGCCAGCAGCCAAGACGTCAAACCAGCGGATACGCAGTATTTT. Protein product: CASSQDVKPADTQYF.

The chain links TRBV9 to TRBJ2-7; weak D call: TRBD1 (5 bases). The germline CDR1 and CDR2 sequences are SGDLS and YYNGEE. The ends were cut back, 0 bases at V and 7 bases at J, with 11 bases in the middle. The CDR3 contains 13 residues. The CDR3 DNA follows: TGTGCCAGCAGCGTAGGGCCGGCAGGGGAGCAGTACTTC. It is translated as CASSVGPAGEQYF.

The chain has TRBV5-4 and TRBJ2-1; 8 nucleotides agree with TRBD2. Germline lookup yields CDR1 SGHNT and CDR2 YYREEE (reference sequence). This CDR3 contains 15 residues. V gave up 0 bases and J gave up 10 bases; unmatched junction bases: 9. CDR3 sequence reads: CASSLGGGILEEQFF. For the CDR3, the DNA is TGTGCCAGCAGCTTGGGCGGGGGGATCCTTGAGGAGCAGTTCTTC.

The chain recombines TRBV6-1 with TRBJ1-6, with D hard to call. Germline loops: CDR1 MNHNS, CDR2 SASEGT. The V end lost 2 bases, the J end lost 7 bases, and 9 bases lay between the germline ends. This CDR3 contains 14 residues. This CDR3 reads CASSERWRNSPLHF. The CDR3 region has the DNA TGTGCCAGCAGTGAACGGTGGCGGAATTCACCCCTCCACTTT.

This chain connects TRBV7-3 to TRBJ2-1, with 12 bases lining up with TRBD2. Germline V gene data show CDR1 as SGHTA and CDR2 as FQGTGA. The CDR3 is 15 residues long. J was trimmed by 4 bases and V by 4 bases; bases with no gene match: 2. The CDR3 loop reads CASSYTSGGYNEQFF. The CDR3 region has the DNA TGTGCCAGCAGCTACACTAGCGGGGGGTACAATGAGCAGTTCTTC.

Here the CDR3 DNA reads TGTGCCAGCTCCTCACGGGAGTTTGGTGGAAACACCATATATTTT. Protein: CASSSREFGGNTIYF. The V gene is TRBV6-5, the J gene TRBJ1-3; no clear D gene. This CDR3 region has 15 residues. The germline V and J ends were trimmed by 8 bases and 3 bases, with 17 bases remaining between them. Germline V gene lookup returns CDR1 MNHEY and CDR2 SVGAGI.

The chain is built from TRBV9 and TRBJ1-5, with a tentative D call TRBD1 (5 bases). Germline V gene lookup returns CDR1 SGDLS and CDR2 YYNGEE. With 3 bases removed from V and 4 bases from J, the gap between germline ends came to 11 bases. The CDR3 is 14 amino acids. CDR3 in amino acids: CASSEGSGNQPQHF. CDR3 coding DNA: TGTGCCAGCAGCGAAGGGTCAGGGAATCAGCCCCAGCATTTT.

This clone appeared a few times. The rearrangement links TRBV2 to TRBJ1-1; 8 nucleotides align to TRBD1. CDR1 and CDR2 (germline): SNHLY, FYNNEI. Trimming took 7 bases from V and 3 from J; bases not matched to a gene: 4. The CDR3 length is 13 residues. The CDR3 DNA reads as TGTGCCAGCAACATACAGGGGGACACTGAAGCTTTCTTT. Its protein is CASNIQGDTEAFF.

The rearrangement links TRBV18 to TRBJ1-2; D gene unclear. Germline CDR1 and CDR2: KGHSH and LQKENI. CDR3 length: 15 amino acids. Trimming removed 3 bases at V and 3 bases at J, with 14 bases between. DNA for the CDR3: TGTGCCAGCTCACCGCGCCAAGGGAGAGACTATGGCTACACCTTC. Protein: CASSPRQGRDYGYTF. The whole variable domain, remainder taken from reference TRBV18 and TRBJ1-2, is NAGVMQNPRHLVRRRGQEARLRCSPMKGHSHVYWYRQLPEEGLKFMVYLQKENIIDESGMPKERFSAEFPKEGPSILRIQQVVRGDSAAYFCASSPRQGRDYGYTFGSGTRLTVV.

V gene TRBV21-1 combines with J gene TRBJ2-7; TRBD2 is the table's D call and was not checked against the DNA. TRBV21-1 is tagged as a pseudogene. The CDR3 covers 15 residues. The CDR3 sequence: CASSKVGRRTYEQYV. The CDR3 DNA is TGTGCCAGCAGCAAAGTAGGGAGACGGACCTACGAGCAGTACGTC.

The gene calls are TRBV5-4 and TRBJ2-5; 9 bases are a match to TRBD2. CDR1 SGHNT and CDR2 YYREEE come from the germline V gene (reference sequence). This CDR3 is 16 amino acids long. The ends lost 2 bases at V and 3 bases at J; junction bases unmatched: 8. The CDR3 reads CASSFLMGGGEETQYF. The CDR3 coding sequence is TGTGCCAGCAGCTTTTTGATGGGCGGGGGGGAAGAGACCCAGTACTTC.

This clone occurred once. CDR3 nucleotides: TGTGCCAGCTCTACCGGCGGAGGGCCCTACGAGCAGTACTTC. It codes for CASSTGGGPYEQYF. The chain recombines TRBV18 with TRBJ2-7; the D gene is possibly TRBD2 (6 bases). Trimming cost V 6 bases and J 2 bases, with 14 bases left between them. The CDR3 is 14 amino acids. In germline, CDR1 is KGHSH, CDR2 LQKENI.

V is TRBV5-1 and J is TRBJ1-1; D not resolved. The CDR3 spans 16 residues. Per germline, CDR1 SGHRS and CDR2 YFSETQ. V lost 0 bases to trimming and J lost 0 bases, with 12 bases between them. CDR3 sequence (DNA): TGCGCCAGCAGCTTGGGGGAGTCTAACATGAACACTGAAGCTTTCTTT. Its translation: CASSLGESNMNTEAFF.

The rearrangement links TRBV5-1 to TRBJ1-2; a weak D match, TRBD1 (5 bases). Germline lookup yields CDR1 SGHRS and CDR2 YFSETQ. Trimming left V 0 bases short and J 4 bases short, with 7 bases between. This CDR3 is 13 amino acids long. CDR3 loop: CASSLEGSYGYTF. Here the CDR3 DNA reads TGCGCCAGCAGCTTGGAGGGGTCCTATGGCTACACCTTC.

CDR3 in amino acids: CASSQGTQNQPQHF. The CDR3 bases are TGTGCCAGCAGCCAGGGGACACAGAATCAGCCCCAGCATTTT. The chain joins TRBV3-1 (or the pseudogene TRBV3-2) to TRBJ1-5; D might be TRBD1 (6 bases). Trimming removed 3 bases from V and 4 bases from J, with 10 bases in between. Germline lookup yields CDR1 LGHDT and CDR2 YNNKEL (reference sequence). The CDR3 is 14 residues long.

The CDR3 DNA reads TGTGCCAGCAGGGTCACAGGGTCCACTGAAGCTTTCTTT. It is translated as CASRVTGSTEAFF. The chain combines TRBV6-5 with TRBJ1-1, with D perhaps matching TRBD1 (6 bases). V was clipped by 6 bases and J by 4 bases, with 12 bases between them. The CDR3 consists of 13 residues. The germline CDR1 and CDR2 sequences are MNHEY and SVGAGI.

This chain joins TRBV6-5 and TRBJ1-5; D is undetermined. This CDR3 region has 14 residues. V was trimmed by 8 bases and J by 4 bases, leaving 15 bases between them. CDR1 is MNHEY, CDR2 SVGAGI, per germline. The CDR3 is CASQISWFNQPQHF. The CDR3 DNA follows: TGTGCCAGCCAGATTTCGTGGTTTAATCAGCCCCAGCATTTT.